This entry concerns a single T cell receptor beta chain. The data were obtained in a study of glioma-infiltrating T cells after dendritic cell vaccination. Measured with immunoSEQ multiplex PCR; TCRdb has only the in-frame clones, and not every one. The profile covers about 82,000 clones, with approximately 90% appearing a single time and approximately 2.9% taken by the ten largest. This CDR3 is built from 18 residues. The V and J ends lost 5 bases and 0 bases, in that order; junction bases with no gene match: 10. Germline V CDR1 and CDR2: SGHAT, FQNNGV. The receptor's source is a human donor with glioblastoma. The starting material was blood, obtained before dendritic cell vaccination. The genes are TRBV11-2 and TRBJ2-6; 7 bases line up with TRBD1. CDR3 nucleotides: TGTGCCAGCAGCCACCACCCGGACAGGTCCTCTGGGGCCAACGTCCTGACTTTC. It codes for CASSHHPDRSSGANVLTF.